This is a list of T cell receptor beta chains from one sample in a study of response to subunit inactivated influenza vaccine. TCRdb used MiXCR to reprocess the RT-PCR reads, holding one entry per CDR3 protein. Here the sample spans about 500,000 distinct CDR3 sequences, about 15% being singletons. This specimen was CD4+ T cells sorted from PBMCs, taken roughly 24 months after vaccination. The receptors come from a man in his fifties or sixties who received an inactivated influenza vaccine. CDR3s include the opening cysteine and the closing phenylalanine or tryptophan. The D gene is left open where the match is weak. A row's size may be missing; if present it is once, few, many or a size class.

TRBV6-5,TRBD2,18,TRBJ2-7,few,CASSYSAISGGPTYEQYF,TGTGCCAGCAGTTACTCGGCAATTAGCGGGGGACCAACCTACGAGCAGTACTTC
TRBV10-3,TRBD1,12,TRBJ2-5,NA,CATGQTEETQYF,TGTGCCACGGGACAGACAGAAGAGACCCAGTACTTC
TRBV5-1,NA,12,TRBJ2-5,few,CASSSGQETQYF,TGCGCCAGCAGCTCGGGGCAAGAGACCCAGTACTTC
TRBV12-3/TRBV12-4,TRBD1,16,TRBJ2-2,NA,CASSFGHRGDTGELFF,TGTGCCAGCAGTTTTGGGCACAGGGGGGACACCGGGGAGCTGTTTTTT
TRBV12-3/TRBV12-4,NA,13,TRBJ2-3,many,CASSLRAGDTQYF,TGTGCCAGCAGTTTAAGGGCGGGGGATACGCAGTATTTT
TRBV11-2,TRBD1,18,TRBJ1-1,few,CASSLGGRGLYSNTEAFF,TGTGCCAGCAGCTTAGGTGGCAGGGGGCTATACTCGAACACTGAAGCTTTCTTT
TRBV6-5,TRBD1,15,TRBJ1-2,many,CASSYSRGPLNGYTF,TGTGCCAGCAGTTACTCGAGGGGGCCCCTCAATGGCTACACCTTC
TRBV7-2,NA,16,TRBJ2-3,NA,CASSLDGTTRADTLYF,TGTGCCAGCAGCTTAGACGGGACGACTCGAGCAGATACGCTGTATTTT
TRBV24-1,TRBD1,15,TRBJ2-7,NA,CATSDPDRGGREQYF,TGTGCCACCAGTGATCCGGACAGGGGTGGTCGCGAGCAGTACTTC
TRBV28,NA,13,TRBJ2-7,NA,CASRSQVTYEQYF,TGTGCCAGCAGATCACAGGTTACCTACGAGCAGTACTTC
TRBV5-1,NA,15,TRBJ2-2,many,CASSPRGESTGELFF,TGCGCCAGCAGCCCTAGGGGAGAATCCACCGGGGAGCTGTTTTTT
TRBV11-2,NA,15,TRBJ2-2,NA,CASSLEGSWTGELFF,TGTGCCAGCAGCTTAGAGGGTTCCTGGACCGGGGAGCTGTTTTTT
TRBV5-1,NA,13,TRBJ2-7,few,CASSLVGNYEQYF,TGCGCCAGCAGCTTGGTCGGGAACTACGAGCAGTACTTC
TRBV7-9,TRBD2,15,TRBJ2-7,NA,CASSWERGVFYEQYF,TGTGCCAGCAGCTGGGAGCGGGGGGTCTTTTACGAGCAGTACTTC
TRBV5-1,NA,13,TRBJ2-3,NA,CASSFSLGDTQYF,TGCGCCAGCAGCTTTTCGCTCGGGGATACGCAGTATTTT
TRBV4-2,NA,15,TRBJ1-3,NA,CASSQEQGTGNTIYF,TGTGCCAGCAGCCAAGAACAGGGAACCGGAAACACCATATATTTT
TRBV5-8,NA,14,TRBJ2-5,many,CASSLGTAKETQYF,TGTGCCAGCAGCTTGGGGACAGCTAAAGAGACCCAGTACTTC
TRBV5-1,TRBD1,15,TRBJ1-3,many,CASSDTGGSGNTIYF,TGCGCCAGCAGCGATACAGGGGGCTCTGGAAACACCATATATTTT
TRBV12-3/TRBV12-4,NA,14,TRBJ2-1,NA,CASSLGRRSNEQFF,TGTGCCAGCAGTCTGGGGCGGCGAAGCAATGAGCAGTTCTTC
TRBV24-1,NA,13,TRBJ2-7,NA,CATGPVGGYEQYF,TGTGCCACTGGGCCCGTGGGCGGTTACGAGCAGTACTTC
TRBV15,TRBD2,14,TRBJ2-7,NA,CATSQGGSLYEQYF,TGTGCCACCAGCCAAGGCGGGAGCCTCTACGAGCAGTACTTC
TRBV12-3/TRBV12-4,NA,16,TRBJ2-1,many,CASSYTGQTTYNEQFF,TGTGCCAGCAGTTATACCGGACAGACCACCTACAATGAGCAGTTCTTC
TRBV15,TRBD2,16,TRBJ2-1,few,CATSRDSSGSVNEQFF,TGTGCCACCAGCAGAGATTCAAGCGGGAGTGTCAATGAGCAGTTCTTC
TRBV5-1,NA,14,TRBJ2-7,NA,CASSLGNRVYEQYF,TGCGCCAGCAGCTTGGGGAACAGGGTTTACGAGCAGTACTTC
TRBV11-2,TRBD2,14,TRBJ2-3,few,CASSHGTSADTQYF,TGTGCCAGCAGCCACGGGACTAGCGCAGATACGCAGTATTTT
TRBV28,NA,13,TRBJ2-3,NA,CASSSTATDTQYF,TGTGCCAGCAGTTCGACAGCCACAGATACGCAGTATTTT
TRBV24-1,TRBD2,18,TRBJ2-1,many,CATSDALEAGGGHNEQFF,TGTGCCACCAGTGACGCCCTCGAGGCGGGGGGGGGCCACAATGAGCAGTTCTTC
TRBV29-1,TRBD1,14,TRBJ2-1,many,CSVEDRAPYNEQFF,TGCAGCGTTGAGGACAGGGCCCCATACAATGAGCAGTTCTTC
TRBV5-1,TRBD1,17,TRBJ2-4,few,CASSLGGQGVAKNIQYF,TGCGCCAGCAGCCTCGGGGGACAGGGGGTAGCCAAAAACATTCAGTACTTC
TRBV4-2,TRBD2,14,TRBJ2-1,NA,CASSGTSTYNEQFF,TGTGCCAGCAGCGGGACTAGCACCTACAATGAGCAGTTCTTC
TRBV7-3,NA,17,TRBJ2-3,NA,CASSFLGLAGSTDTQYF,TGTGCCAGCAGCTTCCTCGGACTGGCAGGGAGCACAGATACGCAGTATTTT
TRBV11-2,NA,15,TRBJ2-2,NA,CASSLVWDNTGELFF,TGTGCCAGCAGCTTAGTTTGGGATAACACCGGGGAGCTGTTTTTT
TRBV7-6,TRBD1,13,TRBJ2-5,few,CASSMGQRETQYF,TGTGCCAGCAGCATGGGACAGCGGGAGACCCAGTACTTC
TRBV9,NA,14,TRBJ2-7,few,CASSVSNRAHEQYF,TGTGCCAGCAGCGTATCCAACCGAGCCCACGAGCAGTACTTC
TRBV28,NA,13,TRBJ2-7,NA,CASSLLPMGEQYF,TGTGCCAGCAGTTTACTCCCCATGGGCGAGCAGTACTTC
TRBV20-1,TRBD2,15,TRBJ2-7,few,CSARVRGRVVYEQYF,TGCAGTGCTAGAGTTCGGGGGAGGGTTGTCTACGAGCAGTACTTC
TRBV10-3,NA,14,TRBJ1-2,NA,CAISAGRGNDGYTF,TGTGCCATCAGTGCCGGCCGGGGAAATGATGGCTACACCTTC
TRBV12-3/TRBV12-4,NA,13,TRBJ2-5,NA,CASSSRQLVTQYF,TGTGCCAGCAGTTCTAGGCAGTTGGTGACCCAGTACTTC
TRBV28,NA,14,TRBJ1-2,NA,CASSLSGGARGYTF,TGTGCCAGCAGTTTAAGCGGGGGGGCACGTGGCTACACCTTC
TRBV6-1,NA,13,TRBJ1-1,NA,CASSEVKNTEAFF,TGTGCCAGCAGTGAAGTGAAGAACACTGAAGCTTTCTTT
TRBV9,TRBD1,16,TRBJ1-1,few,CASSVGRQGVGAEAFF,TGTGCCAGCAGCGTGGGAAGACAGGGAGTGGGTGCTGAAGCTTTCTTT
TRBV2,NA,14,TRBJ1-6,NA,CASSTRTAYSPLHF,TGTGCCAGCAGTACCCGGACAGCCTATTCACCCCTCCACTTT
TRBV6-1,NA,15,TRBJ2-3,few,CATCLGTSSTDTQYF,TGTGCCACCTGTCTAGGTACATCGAGCACAGATACGCAGTATTTT
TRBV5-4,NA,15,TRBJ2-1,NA,CASSFDQGYYNEQFF,TGTGCCAGCAGCTTCGACCAGGGATACTACAATGAGCAGTTCTTC
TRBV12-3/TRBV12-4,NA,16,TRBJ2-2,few,CASSFGASLRTGELFF,TGTGCCAGCAGTTTTGGGGCTAGCCTACGGACCGGGGAGCTGTTTTTT
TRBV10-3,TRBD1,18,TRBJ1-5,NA,CAISESLGRDRGNQPQHF,TGTGCCATCAGTGAGTCGTTAGGGCGGGACAGGGGAAATCAGCCCCAGCATTTT
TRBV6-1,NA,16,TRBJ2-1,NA,CASSTKTGSSYNEQFF,TGTGCCAGCAGTACCAAGACAGGTAGCTCCTACAATGAGCAGTTCTTC
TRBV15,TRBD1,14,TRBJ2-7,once,CATSSGTVRYEQYF,TGTGCCACCAGCAGTGGGACAGTGCGGTACGAGCAGTACTTC
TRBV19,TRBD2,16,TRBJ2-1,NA,CASSIVGGRSFDEQFF,TGTGCCAGTAGTATAGTAGGCGGGAGGTCTTTTGATGAGCAGTTCTTC